A single sample gave rise to the 30 T cell receptor beta chains below, sequenced in a study of post-analysis software for immune sequencing data. Study-level points and caveats: Higher frequency in patients than in controls was seen for five TRBV segments, with TRBV5-6, TRBV5-1 and TRBV20-1 among them.

No antigen has been identified for these receptors. Prepared TCR beta cDNA libraries contained unique molecular identifiers. One entry per CDR3 protein, called by TCRdb with MiXCR from the PCR reads. This table has roughly 800,000 distinct CDR3 sequences, about 45% appearing once. The specimen was blood. These receptors were collected from a girl aged 10-17 years with multiple sclerosis.

The CDR3 protein is CASSQDPSYTDTQYF. DNA of the CDR3: TGCGCCAGCAGCCAAGATCCCTCTTACACAGATACGCAGTATTTT. The chain combines TRBV4-3 with TRBJ2-3; D remains ambiguous. Germline CDR1 LGHNA, CDR2 YSLEER. The CDR3 is 15 amino acids. V was cut by 0 bases and J by 2 bases, with 9 bases left in between.

The chain combines TRBV30 with TRBJ2-5; D gene uncertain. V gave up 0 bases and J gave up 5 bases, with 10 bases separating them. The CDR3 consists of 13 residues. Germline-derived CDR1 and CDR2 are GTSNPN and SVGIG (reference sequence). CDR3 amino acids: CAWSVLSRETQYF. The DNA of the CDR3 is TGTGCCTGGAGTGTACTGTCAAGGGAGACCCAGTACTTC.

This clonotype appeared a few times. The chain couples TRBV12-3 or TRBV12-4 to TRBJ2-1; either TRBD1 or TRBD2 may fit D (5 bases each). The CDR3 sequence is 14 residues long. Deletions cut 3 bases from V and 6 bases from J, with 12 bases between. CDR3 sequence reads: CASSFLARGNEQFF. The CDR3 DNA is TGTGCCAGCAGTTTCTTAGCGAGGGGCAATGAGCAGTTCTTC.

This clonotype was seen ten or more times. This chain links TRBV20-1 with TRBJ2-7, with TRBD2 matching over 12 bases. Germline CDR1 and CDR2: DFQATT and SNEGSKA (reference sequence). This CDR3 spans 16 amino acids. V lost 0 bases, J lost 2 bases, and 5 bases stayed unmatched. In DNA, the CDR3 is TGCAGTGCTAGAGATCGGACTAGCGGGAACACCTACGAGCAGTACTTC. Amino acids: CSARDRTSGNTYEQYF.

This clonotype was found a few times. The genes are TRBV21-1 and TRBJ2-7; no check of the table's D call, TRBD1, against the DNA was made. TRBV21-1 is described as a pseudogene. The CDR3 has 15 residues. The CDR3 sequence is CASTGRDRRTYEQYF. The CDR3 DNA sequence: TGTGCCAGCACAGGCCGGGACAGGAGGACCTACGAGCAGTACTTC.

As regards this clonotype: Since a much larger clone is just one base distant, this may be a read error. The V call is TRBV27, the J call TRBJ2-5, with D possibly TRBD2 on 6 matching bases. The ends were cut back, 3 bases at V and 11 bases at J, with 16 bases in the middle. The CDR3 has 13 residues. Germline CDR1 reads MNHEY; CDR2 reads SMNVEV (reference sequence). CDR3 nucleotides: TGTGCCAGCAGTTTGGGACTTCTCAATGAGCAGTACTTC. As protein: CASSLGLLNEQYF.

This chain connects TRBV20-1 to TRBJ2-6; a possible D gene is TRBD1 (7 bases). Trimming shortened V by 6 bases and J by 0 bases, and 18 bases separated the two germline ends. The CDR3 is 17 amino acids. Germline lookup yields CDR1 DFQATT and CDR2 SNEGSKA (reference sequence). The CDR3 region is CSAPGGNFHSGANVLTF. The CDR3 nucleotides are TGCAGTGCGCCAGGGGGGAATTTCCACTCTGGGGCCAACGTCCTGACTTTC.

This clonotype has more than one count but fewer than ten. The chain recombines TRBV20-1 with TRBJ2-1, with D unresolved. CDR1 is DFQATT, CDR2 SNEGSKA, per germline (reference sequence). The germline V and J ends were trimmed by 7 bases and 8 bases, with 15 bases remaining between them. This CDR3 has 12 residues. The CDR3 is CSVGLGHDEQFF. CDR3 nucleotides: TGCAGTGTAGGCCTAGGGCACGATGAGCAGTTCTTC.

The gene calls are TRBV5-1 and TRBJ2-3; 9 bases map to TRBD2. J lost 6 bases, V lost 0 bases, and 5 bases had no gene match. This CDR3 has 15 amino acids. Germline values: CDR1 SGHRS, CDR2 YFSETQ. The CDR3 bases are TGCGCCAGCAGCTTGGAGGAGCGGGAGGTGGATACGCAGTATTTT. Its translation: CASSLEEREVDTQYF.

V usage is TRBV11-1 and J usage is TRBJ2-1; D not resolved. CDR1 SGHAT and CDR2 FQDESV come from the germline V gene (reference sequence). The CDR3 is made up of 14 amino acids. Deletions cut 4 bases from V and 4 bases from J, with 11 bases between. CDR3 protein: CASSSPLEYNEQFF. As DNA, the CDR3 is TGTGCCAGCAGCTCTCCCCTAGAATACAATGAGCAGTTCTTC.

V gene TRBV6-2 or TRBV6-3 combines with J gene TRBJ2-5, with 7 positions matching TRBD1. Germline assignment: CDR1 MNHEY and CDR2 SVGEGT. This CDR3 is built from 15 residues. J gave up 11 bases and V 0 bases, and 12 bases lay outside the gene matches. Here the CDR3 DNA reads TGTGCCAGCAGTTACTCTGACAGGGTGGGTGAGGAGCAGTACTTC. This gives the protein CASSYSDRVGEEQYF.

V and J are TRBV2 and TRBJ2-1, with D possibly being TRBD1 or TRBD2 (5 bases each). Trimming stripped 5 bases from V and 14 bases from J, with 16 bases between. From germline, CDR1 is SNHLY and CDR2 FYNNEI. This CDR3 spans 12 amino acids. This CDR3 is CASSPDRMGEFF. Here the CDR3 DNA reads TGTGCCAGCAGTCCTGACCGCATGGGGGAGTTCTTC.

Note on this clonotype: The final CDR3 position lacks the conserved phenylalanine or tryptophan, pointing to a likely read error. The chain joins TRBV7-9 to TRBJ2-7; TRBD1 might be the D (6 bases). V lost 1 base, J lost 2 bases, and 15 bases lay in between. CDR1 and CDR2 from the germline V gene are SEHNR and FQNEAQ (reference sequence). The CDR3 is 16 residues long. Here the CDR3 reads CASSLGTGKAAYEQYC. DNA for the CDR3: TGTGCCAGCAGCTTAGGAACAGGGAAAGCGGCCTACGAGCAGTACTGC.

V usage is TRBV9 and J usage is TRBJ2-4, with a tentative D call TRBD1 (6 bases). Germline CDR1 is SGDLS and CDR2 is YYNGEE. Trimming shortened V by 3 bases and J by 0 bases, and 13 bases separated the two germline ends. There are 16 residues in the CDR3. The CDR3 DNA sequence: TGTGCCAGCAGCGCGACGGCCAGGGGAGCCAAAAACATTCAGTACTTC. Its protein is CASSATARGAKNIQYF.

This sequence joins TRBV5-1 and TRBJ2-3; 7 bases agree with TRBD2. Germline V lookup: CDR1 SGHRS, CDR2 YFSETQ. The CDR3 runs 17 residues. With 1 base clipped from V and 0 bases from J, the junction kept 8 bases outside the gene matches. The DNA for the CDR3 is TGCGCCAGCAGCTTGTTTTTGTGGGAGGGCAGCACAGATACGCAGTATTTT. Amino acid sequence: CASSLFLWEGSTDTQYF.

CDR3 loop: CSASGQGVDTQYF. CDR3 in DNA: TGCAGTGCTAGTGGCCAAGGCGTGGATACGCAGTATTTT. V is TRBV20-1 and J is TRBJ2-3; D is unclear. This CDR3 contains 13 residues. Looked up from germline, CDR1 is DFQATT and CDR2 is SNEGSKA (reference sequence). The germline V and J ends were trimmed by 3 bases and 6 bases, with 13 bases remaining between them.

The chain couples TRBV2 to TRBJ2-3; 14 nucleotides align to TRBD2. Trimming removed 6 bases from V and 5 bases from J; junction bases left unmatched: 19. Germline V gene data show CDR1 as SNHLY and CDR2 as FYNNEI. CDR3 size: 20 residues. The CDR3 region is CASSLTGTSGSLDPLDTQYF. CDR3 coding DNA: TGTGCCAGCAGCCTCACCGGGACTAGCGGGAGTTTGGACCCTCTAGATACGCAGTATTTT.

The chain is built from TRBV20-1 and TRBJ2-5, with a weak D call TRBD1 (6 bases). Trimming shortened V by 0 bases and J by 5 bases, and 22 bases separated the two germline ends. The length of the CDR3 is 17 residues. CDR1 is DFQATT and CDR2 is SNEGSKA in the germline V gene (reference sequence). The CDR3 coding sequence is TGCAGTGCTAGAGAACCTAGACAGGCGACCCTTCTGGAGACCCAGTACTTC. Amino acids: CSAREPRQATLLETQYF.

The rearrangement joins TRBV29-1 to TRBJ2-4, with D maybe TRBD1 (5 bases). The end of the DNA fits TRBJ2-7 better, so the J call may be wrong. The CDR3 loop spans 11 amino acids. From germline, CDR1 is SQVTM and CDR2 ANQGSEA. This CDR3 reads CSVERGIEQYF. The CDR3 DNA is TGCAGCGTTGAAAGGGGTATCGAGCAGTACTTC.

J is TRBJ1-1 and V is TRBV5-5, with a possible D match to TRBD1 (5 bases). The CDR3 sequence is 12 residues long. CDR1 is SGHKS, CDR2 YYEKEE, per germline (reference sequence). Between the trimmed V and J ends, which lost 7 bases and 1 base, there was a span of 8 bases. The DNA for the CDR3 is TGTGCCAGCGGGGGTACGAACACTGAAGCTTTCTTT. As protein: CASGGTNTEAFF.

This clonotype appeared once. This chain connects TRBV18 to TRBJ2-2; D remains ambiguous. CDR3 length: 14 amino acids. V was cut by 2 bases and J by 6 bases, with 10 bases left in between. CDR1 and CDR2 (germline): KGHSH, LQKENI. The CDR3 DNA is TGTGCCAGCTCACCAAGGGCAGGACCCGGGGAGCTGTTTTTT. It yields the protein CASSPRAGPGELFF.

A note on this clonotype: Possible read error: a much larger clone is one base away. The V call is TRBV12-3 or TRBV12-4, the J call TRBJ2-3; the D is unclear. V was pared by 7 bases and J by 3 bases, with 17 bases between. This CDR3 contains 15 residues. The CDR3 region is CASNLDGDLTDTQYF. CDR3 DNA sequence: TGTGCCAGCAACCTGGACGGAGACCTTACAGATACGCAGTATTTT.

Only a few counts were recorded for this clonotype. It may be a read error: a sequence one base away is much more abundant. The chain combines TRBV28 with TRBJ2-1; D unclear. Germline V gene data show CDR1 as MDHEN and CDR2 as SYDVKM. This CDR3 spans 11 amino acids. CDR3 sequence reads: CASSYYNERFF. For the CDR3, the DNA is TGTGCCAGCAGTTACTACAATGAGCGGTTCTTC.

This clonotype was recorded a few times. The chain is built from TRBV12-3 or TRBV12-4 and TRBJ2-7, with 16 bases matching TRBD2. V trimming: 1 base; J trimming: 7 bases; junction bases outside the gene matches: 4. This CDR3 is built from 16 residues. Here the CDR3 DNA reads TGTGCCAGCAGTTTAGGTGGGACTAGCGGGAGGGAAGAGCAGTACTTC. The encoded protein is CASSLGGTSGREEQYF.

Concerning this clonotype: An end of the junction does not agree with germline; a read error may underlie this. The V gene is TRBV5-1, the J gene TRBJ2-1; 12 bases match TRBD2. Germline CDR1 reads SGHRS; CDR2 reads YFSETQ. This CDR3 contains 20 residues. The CDR3 protein is CASSPILAGGSKSSDNEQFF. In DNA form, the CDR3 reads TGCGCCAGCAGCCCGATCCTAGCGGGAGGGTCCAAGAGCTCCGACAATGAGCAGTTCTTC.

This sequence joins TRBV27 and TRBJ1-5; D might be TRBD1 (5 bases). V was trimmed by 6 bases and J by 1 base, leaving 13 bases between them. Germline V gene sequence: CDR1 MNHEY, CDR2 SMNVEV (reference sequence). The CDR3 loop spans 15 amino acids. The CDR3 region is CASRNRTSSNQPQHF. DNA for the CDR3: TGTGCCAGCAGGAACCGGACAAGCAGCAATCAGCCCCAGCATTTT.

This chain links TRBV3-1 with TRBJ2-7; 10 positions match TRBD2. V lost 0 bases and J lost 5; bases outside the gene matches: 16. This CDR3 region has 19 residues. Germline V gives CDR1 LGHDT, CDR2 YNNKEL (reference sequence). The CDR3 here is CASSQDLDGPGLASHEQYF. CDR3 sequence (DNA): TGTGCCAGCAGCCAAGATCTAGACGGACCGGGACTAGCGTCCCACGAGCAGTACTTC.

This clonotype was detected only a few times. This chain uses TRBV20-1 with TRBJ2-1, with TRBD2 matching over 9 bases. Trimming at V came to 1 base and at J to 6 bases, leaving 7 bases not matched to a gene. The CDR3 runs to 15 residues. The germline V gene has CDR1 DFQATT and CDR2 SNEGSKA (reference sequence). Here the CDR3 reads CSARATSGWGNEQFF. The CDR3 bases are TGCAGTGCTAGAGCTACTAGCGGGTGGGGCAATGAGCAGTTCTTC.

The chain employs TRBV6-5 and TRBJ1-2, with D tentatively TRBD1 (5 bases). The ends were cut back, 2 bases at V and 8 bases at J, with 12 bases in the middle. The CDR3 runs 13 residues. Germline V CDR1 and CDR2: MNHEY, SVGAGI. The DNA for the CDR3 is TGTGCCAGCAGTTACGGGGGGATCGGGGGCTACACCTTC. This sequence encodes CASSYGGIGGYTF.

The chain has TRBV6-5 and TRBJ2-1; 8 bases map to TRBD1. The trim removed 6 bases at V and 0 bases at J, leaving 7 bases unmatched. In germline, CDR1 is MNHEY, CDR2 SVGAGI. The CDR3 extends over 16 amino acids. The CDR3 loop reads CASSTLTGGSYNEQFF. Here the CDR3 DNA reads TGTGCCAGCAGCACCCTTACAGGGGGCTCCTACAATGAGCAGTTCTTC.